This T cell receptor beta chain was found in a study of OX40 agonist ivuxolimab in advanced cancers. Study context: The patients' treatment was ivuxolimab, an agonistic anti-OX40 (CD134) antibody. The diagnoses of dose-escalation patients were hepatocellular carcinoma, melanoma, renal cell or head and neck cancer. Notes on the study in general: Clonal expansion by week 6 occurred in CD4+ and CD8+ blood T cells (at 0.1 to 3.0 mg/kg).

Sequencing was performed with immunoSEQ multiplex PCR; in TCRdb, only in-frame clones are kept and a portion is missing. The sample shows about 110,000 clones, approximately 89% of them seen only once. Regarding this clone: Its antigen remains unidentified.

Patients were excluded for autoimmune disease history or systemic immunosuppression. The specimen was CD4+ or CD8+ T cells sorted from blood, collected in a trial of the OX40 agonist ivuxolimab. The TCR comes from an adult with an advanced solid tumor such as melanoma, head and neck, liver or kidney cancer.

The CDR3 spells CASSDLMGVIGTDTQYF. The CDR3 DNA reads as TGTGCCAGCAGTGACCTGATGGGAGTGATAGGGACAGATACGCAGTATTTT. The J gene is TRBJ2-3, the V gene TRBV6-1, with D possibly being TRBD2 (5 bases). Trimming cost V 3 bases and J 3 bases, with 19 bases left between them. Germline V gives CDR1 MNHNS, CDR2 SASEGT. The CDR3 is made up of 17 amino acids.